This entry is about one T cell receptor beta chain. The data were taken from a study of blood T cell repertoires in COVID-19. Participant age was roughly 18 to 100 years, and participants resided in fewer than 30 US areas. Participants' own reports of clinical history determined their cohort assignment. Germline V gene data show CDR1 as SGHDN and CDR2 as FVKESK. The CDR3 consists of 16 residues. V was clipped by 5 bases and J by 3 bases, with 19 bases between them. Repertoires were generated with immunoSEQ multiplex PCR, while TCRdb's copy carries only in-frame clones and drops some. The table shows about 400,000 clones, with 88% occurring only once.

The clonotype was recovered from a middle-aged woman with acute COVID-19. The specimen sequenced was PBMCs or T cells enriched from blood (not recorded which). The gene calls are TRBV14 and TRBJ1-1, with D possibly TRBD1 on 6 matching bases. The CDR3, as DNA: TGTGCCAGCAGCGCCCACTTTGGGACAAAAGACACTGAAGCTTTCTTT. Protein product: CASSAHFGTKDTEAFF.